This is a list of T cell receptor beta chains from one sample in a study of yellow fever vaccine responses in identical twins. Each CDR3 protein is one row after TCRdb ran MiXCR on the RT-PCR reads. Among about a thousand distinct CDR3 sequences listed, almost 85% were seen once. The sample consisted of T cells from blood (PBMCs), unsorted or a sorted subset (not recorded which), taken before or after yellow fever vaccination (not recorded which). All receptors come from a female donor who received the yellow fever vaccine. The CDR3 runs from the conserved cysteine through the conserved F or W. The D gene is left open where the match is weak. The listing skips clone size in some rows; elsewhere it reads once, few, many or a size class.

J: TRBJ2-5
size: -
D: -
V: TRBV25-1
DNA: TGTGCCAGCAGTGGATTGGGGGGAGGAAAGACCCAGTACTTC
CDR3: CASSGLGGGKTQYF

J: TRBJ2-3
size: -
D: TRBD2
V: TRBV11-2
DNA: TGTGCCAGCAGCTTATTCCGGACTAGCGATACGCAGTATTTT
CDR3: CASSLFRTSDTQYF

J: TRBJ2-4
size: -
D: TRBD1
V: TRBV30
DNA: TGTGCCTGGAGTGTAGGGACAGGGCGAGACATTCAGTACTTC
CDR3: CAWSVGTGRDIQYF

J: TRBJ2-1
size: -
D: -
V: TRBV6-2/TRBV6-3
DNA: TGTGCCAGCAGTTACGAGCAATTGGGGGTTAATGAGCAGTTCTTC
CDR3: CASSYEQLGVNEQFF

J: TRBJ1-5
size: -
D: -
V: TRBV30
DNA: TGTGCCTGGAGCCCTAGGGGGTGGAGTAGCAATCAGCCCCAGCATTTT
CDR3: CAWSPRGWSSNQPQHF

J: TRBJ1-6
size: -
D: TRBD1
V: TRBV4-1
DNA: TGCGCCAGCAGCTATCCAGGGGGTTCACCCCTCCACTTT
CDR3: CASSYPGGSPLHF

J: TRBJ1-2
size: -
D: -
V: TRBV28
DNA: TGTGCCAGCTTCTCCGGGGGGGCGGACTATGGCTACACCTTC
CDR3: CASFSGGADYGYTF

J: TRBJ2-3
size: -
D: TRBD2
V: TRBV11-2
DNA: TGTGCCAGCAGCTCCTGGACTAGCGGGGGCACAGATACGCAGTATTTT
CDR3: CASSSWTSGGTDTQYF

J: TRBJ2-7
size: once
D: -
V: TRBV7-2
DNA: TGTGCCAGCAGCTTGAGTTTCAACTCCTACGAGCAGTACTTC
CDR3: CASSLSFNSYEQYF

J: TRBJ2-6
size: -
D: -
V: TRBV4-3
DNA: TGCGCCAGCAGCCAATCCCGGGACGGTTTGTCCCCTGGGGCCAACGTCCTGACTTTC
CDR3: CASSQSRDGLSPGANVLTF

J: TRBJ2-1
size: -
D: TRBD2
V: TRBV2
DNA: TGTGCCAGCAGTTTTGGAGCGGGGGGAGGTTACAATGAGCAGTTCTTC
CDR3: CASSFGAGGGYNEQFF

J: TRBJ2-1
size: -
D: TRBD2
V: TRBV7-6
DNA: TGTGCCAGCAGCTTGGCTAGCGGGGGGTACAATGAGCAGTTCTTC
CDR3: CASSLASGGYNEQFF

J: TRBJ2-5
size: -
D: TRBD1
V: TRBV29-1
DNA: TGCAGCGTTGAACGTGGGACAGGGGGCCAAGAGACCCAGTACTTC
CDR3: CSVERGTGGQETQYF

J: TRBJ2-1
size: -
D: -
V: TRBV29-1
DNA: TGCAGCGTTGATACTACGAATGAGCAGTTCTTC
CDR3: CSVDTTNEQFF

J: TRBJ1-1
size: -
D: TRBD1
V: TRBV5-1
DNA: TGCGCCAGCAGCGTACAGGGGATAGGTGAAGCTTTCTTT
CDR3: CASSVQGIGEAFF